This T cell receptor (beta chain) came from a study of blood T cell repertoires in COVID-19. Study details: Nucleic acid was either cDNA or gDNA, and it came from T cells, B-cell-depleted T cells, or PBMCs.

Per the original methods: Nucleated cell counts were estimated from reference gene primer amplification. The method was immunoSEQ multiplex PCR; TCRdb's version includes in-frame clones alone and lacks a portion of them. V and J calls and clone size come straight from that table; D and trimming were deduced from the DNA. The data hold more than 15,000 clones, with roughly 89% observed a single time. The sequenced sample consisted of peripheral blood. The TCR comes from a human donor in a cohort sampled during active COVID-19.

In nucleotides, the CDR3 is TGTGCCAGCAGTGCCCGACTTAACAGGGTCACTGAAGCTTTCTTT. As protein: CASSARLNRVTEAFF. The chain carries TRBV25-1 and TRBJ1-1; perhaps TRBD1 as D (6 bases). The CDR3 runs to 15 residues. Germline loops: CDR1 MGHDK, CDR2 SYGVNS. Trimming left V 4 bases short and J 4 bases short, with 16 bases between.